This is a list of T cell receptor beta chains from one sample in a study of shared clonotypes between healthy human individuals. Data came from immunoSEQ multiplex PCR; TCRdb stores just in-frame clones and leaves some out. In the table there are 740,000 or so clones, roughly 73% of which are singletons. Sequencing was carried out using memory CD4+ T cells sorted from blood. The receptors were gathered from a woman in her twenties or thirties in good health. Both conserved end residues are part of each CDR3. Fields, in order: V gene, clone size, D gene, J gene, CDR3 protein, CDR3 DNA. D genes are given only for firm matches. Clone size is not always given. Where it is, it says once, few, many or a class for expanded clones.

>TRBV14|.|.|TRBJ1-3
CASSQDRGSGNTIYF
TGTGCCAGCAGCCAAGACAGGGGATCTGGAAACACCATATATTTT
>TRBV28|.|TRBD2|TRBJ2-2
CASSRTSGIGGTGELFF
TGTGCCAGCAGCCGGACTAGCGGGATCGGTGGCACCGGGGAGCTGTTTTTT
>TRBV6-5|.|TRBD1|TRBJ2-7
CASSRTGSYEQYF
TGTGCCAGCAGCAGGACAGGATCCTACGAGCAGTACTTC
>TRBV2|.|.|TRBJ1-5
CASSQNRDQPQHF
TGTGCCAGCAGCCAGAACAGGGATCAGCCCCAGCATTTT
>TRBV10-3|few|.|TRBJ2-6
CAISESTGANVLTF
TGTGCCATCAGTGAGTCTACTGGGGCCAACGTCCTGACTTTC
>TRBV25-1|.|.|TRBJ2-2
CASSENTGELFF
TGTGCCAGCAGTGAGAACACCGGGGAGCTGTTTTTT
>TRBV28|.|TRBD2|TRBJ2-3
CASRDYPITDTQYF
TGTGCCAGCCGGGACTACCCGATAACAGATACGCAGTATTTT
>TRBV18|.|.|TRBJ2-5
CASSPGRNGETQYF
TGTGCCAGCTCACCTGGTCGAAATGGCGAGACCCAGTACTTC
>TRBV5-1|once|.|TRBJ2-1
CASSYGVGSSYNEQFF
TGCGCCAGCAGCTACGGTGTTGGTTCCTCCTACAATGAGCAGTTCTTC
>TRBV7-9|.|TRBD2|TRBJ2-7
CASSLAAGGPHEQYF
TGTGCCAGCAGCTTAGCGGCGGGAGGGCCGCACGAGCAGTACTTC
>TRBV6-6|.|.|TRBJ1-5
CASSHMTGGLQPQHF
TGTGCCAGCAGTCATATGACAGGTGGCCTTCAGCCCCAGCATTTT
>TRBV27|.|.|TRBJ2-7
CASFKGQPGAAYEQYF
TGTGCCAGTTTTAAAGGGCAGCCCGGGGCAGCCTACGAGCAGTACTTC
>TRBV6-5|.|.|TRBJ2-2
CASSYSSQTAGELFF
TGTGCCAGCAGTTACTCGAGCCAGACGGCCGGGGAGCTGTTTTTT
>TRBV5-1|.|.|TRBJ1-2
CASGLDSGDYGYTF
TGCGCCAGCGGCCTCGACTCCGGCGACTATGGCTACACCTTC
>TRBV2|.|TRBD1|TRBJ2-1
CASRGQINEQFF
TGTGCCAGCAGGGGACAGATCAATGAGCAGTTCTTC
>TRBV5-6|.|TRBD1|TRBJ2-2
CASSLVGTGENTGELFF
TGTGCCAGCAGCTTGGTTGGGACAGGAGAGAACACCGGGGAGCTGTTTTTT
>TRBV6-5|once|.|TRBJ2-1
CASSPLGDTYNEQFF
TGTGCCAGCAGTCCGCTGGGGGACACCTACAATGAGCAGTTCTTC
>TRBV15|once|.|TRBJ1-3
CATSKGGNTIYF
TGTGCCACCAGCAAAGGGGGAAACACCATATATTTT
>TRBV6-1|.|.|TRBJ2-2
CASSGGLNTGELFF
TGTGCCAGCAGCGGGGGACTGAACACCGGGGAGCTGTTTTTT
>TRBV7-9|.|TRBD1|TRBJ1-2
CASSTGQGPYGYGYTF
TGTGCCAGCAGCACGGGACAGGGCCCCTATGGATATGGCTACACCTTC
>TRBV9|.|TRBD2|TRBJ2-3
CASSVGGGLAGVGTDTQYF
TGTGCCAGCAGCGTAGGAGGAGGTTTGGCGGGAGTGGGCACAGATACGCAGTATTTT
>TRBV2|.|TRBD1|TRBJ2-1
CASSELRDSSYNEQFF
TGTGCCAGCAGTGAACTTCGGGACAGCTCCTACAATGAGCAGTTCTTC
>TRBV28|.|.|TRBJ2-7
CASSGGLSEQYF
TGTGCCAGCAGTGGGGGGCTTTCTGAGCAGTACTTC
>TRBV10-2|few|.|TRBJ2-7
CASSEGREQYF
TGCGCCAGCAGCGAGGGACGCGAGCAGTACTTC
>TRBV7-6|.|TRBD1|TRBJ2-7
CASSPGTGNHEQYF
TGTGCCAGCAGCCCTGGGACAGGGAACCACGAGCAGTACTTC
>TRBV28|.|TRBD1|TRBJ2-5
CASSLGGTGDQETQYF
TGTGCCAGCAGTTTAGGGGGGACAGGGGACCAAGAGACCCAGTACTTC
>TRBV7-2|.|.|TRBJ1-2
CASRLNQGAGNGYTF
TGTGCCAGCAGGTTGAACCAAGGGGCTGGGAATGGCTACACCTTC
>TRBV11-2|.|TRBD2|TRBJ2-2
CASSLVLTSPAGELFF
TGTGCCAGCAGCTTAGTACTGACTAGCCCAGCCGGGGAGCTGTTTTTT
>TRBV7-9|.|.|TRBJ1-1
CASSPRDMNTEAFF
TGTGCCAGCAGCCCCCGGGACATGAACACTGAAGCTTTCTTT
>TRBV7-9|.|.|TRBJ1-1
CASSLLQTPVGEAFF
TGTGCCAGCAGCTTGCTTCAGACTCCGGTTGGTGAAGCTTTCTTT
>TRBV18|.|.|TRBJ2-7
CASSPPARGYEQYF
TGTGCCAGCTCACCACCCGCCAGGGGTTACGAGCAGTACTTC
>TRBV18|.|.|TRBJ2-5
CASSPGLEETQYF
TGTGCCAGCTCACCAGGACTGGAAGAGACCCAGTACTTC
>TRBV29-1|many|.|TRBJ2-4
CSAADRNIQYF
TGCAGCGCTGCCGATAGAAACATTCAGTACTTC
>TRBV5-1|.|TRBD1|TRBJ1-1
CASSSTGKNTEAFF
TGCGCCAGCAGCTCGACAGGGAAGAACACTGAAGCTTTCTTT
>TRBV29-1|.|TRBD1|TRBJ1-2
CSVTPQGASGYGYTF
TGCAGCGTTACTCCACAGGGGGCCTCAGGATATGGCTACACCTTC
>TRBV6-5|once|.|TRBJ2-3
CASSLQGGTQYF
TGTGCCAGCAGCCTTCAGGGAGGTACGCAGTATTTT
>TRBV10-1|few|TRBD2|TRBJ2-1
CASSETGGGLNEQFF
TGCGCCAGCAGTGAGACCGGCGGGGGACTCAATGAGCAGTTCTTC
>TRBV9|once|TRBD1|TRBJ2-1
CASSVVSGGQNEQFF
TGTGCCAGCAGCGTAGTGTCAGGGGGCCAGAATGAGCAGTTCTTC
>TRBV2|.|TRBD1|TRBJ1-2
CASSLQGAVYGYTF
TGTGCCAGCAGCCTACAGGGGGCCGTCTATGGCTACACCTTC
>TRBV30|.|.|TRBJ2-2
CAWSPASATGELFF
TGTGCCTGGAGTCCAGCTAGCGCGACCGGGGAGCTGTTTTTT
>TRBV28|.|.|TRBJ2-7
CASISLINRDEQYF
TGTGCCAGCATTTCACTCATAAATAGGGACGAGCAGTACTTC
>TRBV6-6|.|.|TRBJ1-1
CASEGSTEAFF
TGTGCCAGCGAGGGGTCCACTGAAGCTTTCTTT
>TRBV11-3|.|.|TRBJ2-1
CASSSTRNNEQFF
TGTGCCAGCAGCTCGACTAGGAACAATGAGCAGTTCTTC
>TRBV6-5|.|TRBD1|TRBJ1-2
CASSDRQGRLGYTF
TGTGCCAGCAGCGATAGACAGGGCCGCTTAGGCTACACCTTC
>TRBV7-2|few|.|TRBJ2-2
CASSLVYNTGELFF
TGTGCCAGCAGCTTAGTATATAACACCGGGGAGCTGTTTTTT
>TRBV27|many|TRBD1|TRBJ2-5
CASRGQGWETQYF
TGTGCCAGCAGGGGACAGGGTTGGGAGACCCAGTACTTC
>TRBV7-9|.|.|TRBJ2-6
CASSDGSSGANVLTF
TGTGCCAGCAGTGACGGAAGCTCTGGGGCCAACGTCCTGACTTTC
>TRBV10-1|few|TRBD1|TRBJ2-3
CASSSTGFSTDTQYF
TGCGCCAGCAGCTCGACAGGGTTTAGCACAGATACGCAGTATTTT
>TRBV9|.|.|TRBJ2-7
CASSARDHDGYEQYF
TGTGCCAGCAGCGCCCGGGACCACGATGGGTACGAGCAGTACTTC
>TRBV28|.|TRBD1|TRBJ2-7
CASNPGTGGAYEQYF
TGTGCCAGCAACCCCGGGACAGGGGGAGCCTACGAGCAGTACTTC
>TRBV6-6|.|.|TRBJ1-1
CASSQQGGHMGAFF
TGTGCCAGCAGTCAACAGGGAGGGCATATGGGGGCTTTCTTT
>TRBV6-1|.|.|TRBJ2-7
CASSDGIIKIYEQYF
TGTGCCAGCAGCGACGGGATTATTAAGATCTACGAGCAGTACTTC
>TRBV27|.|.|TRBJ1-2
CASSTQESGGYTF
TGTGCCAGCAGTACACAGGAGTCGGGTGGCTACACCTTC
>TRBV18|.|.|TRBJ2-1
CASSPRQSEEQFF
TGTGCCAGCTCACCGAGGCAGAGCGAAGAGCAGTTCTTC
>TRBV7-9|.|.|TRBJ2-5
CASSLSSGGETQYF
TGTGCCAGCAGCTTATCGTCCGGGGGAGAGACCCAGTACTTC
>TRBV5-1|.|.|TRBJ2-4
CASSSPWDKNIQYF
TGCGCCAGCAGCTCCCCCTGGGACAAAAACATTCAGTACTTC